This T cell receptor (beta chain) emerged from a study of response to subunit inactivated influenza vaccine. Study results and caveats: The authors put forward the suggestion that each seasonal influenza vaccination may bring in only a limited number of new T cells.

Germline CDR1 is MNHNS and CDR2 is SASEGT. Trimming left V 3 bases short and J 1 base short, with 12 bases between. The CDR3 has 15 residues. This clonotype was seen only a few times. Its antigen is not identified. MiXCR, applied by TCRdb to the RT-PCR reads, yields one record per CDR3 protein. Here the sample spans roughly 630,000 distinct CDR3 sequences, 14% being singletons. V and J are TRBV6-1 and TRBJ1-1; the D is unclear. Material: PBMCs from blood, obtained around 15 days before vaccination. The receptor comes from a man aged 50 to 59 who received an inactivated influenza vaccine. CDR3 nucleotides: TGTGCCAGCAGTGATTTACTACAGCCGAACACTGAAGCTTTCTTT. Its protein product is CASSDLLQPNTEAFF.